Shown below are 27 T cell receptor beta chains from a single sample sequenced in a study of cytomegalovirus exposure and HLA in healthy donors (dated by TCRdb to about 2017). Receptor amplification or capture employed the immunoSEQ multiplex PCR assay. TCRdb holds this immuneACCESS table with in-frame rearrangements only. Some clones are missing; in checked studies, unresolved V genes explain under half, and the rest has no known cause. This sample lists around 69,000 clones; 95% to 96% were detected once. The top ten constitute more than 4% of the sample. Sequenced sample: PBMCs. The receptors come from a woman under 30 in good health and CMV-seropositive.

This chain links TRBV28 with TRBJ2-3; TRBD1 matches at 9 bases. The CDR3 consists of 15 residues. V trimming: 6 bases; J trimming: 0 bases; junction bases outside the gene matches: 4. Per the germline V gene, CDR1 is MDHEN and CDR2 is SYDVKM. CDR3 sequence: CASRPGQGSTDTQYF. The CDR3 DNA is TGTGCCAGCAGGCCGGGACAGGGTAGCACAGATACGCAGTATTTT.

The rearrangement links TRBV14 to TRBJ2-1; 10 nucleotides align to TRBD2. CDR3 length: 19 amino acids. CDR1 is SGHDN and CDR2 is FVKESK in the germline V gene. The ends lost 0 bases at V and 6 bases at J; junction bases unmatched: 14. CDR3 sequence: CASSQDRGFGTSGINEQFF. CDR3 nucleotide sequence: TGTGCCAGCAGCCAAGATCGAGGTTTCGGAACTAGCGGGATCAATGAGCAGTTCTTC.

This rearrangement joins TRBV10-3 to TRBJ2-7; 8 nucleotides line up with TRBD1. This CDR3 is 11 amino acids long. Germline V gene data show CDR1 as ENHRY and CDR2 as SYGVKD. V trimming: 11 bases; J trimming: 4 bases; junction bases outside the gene matches: 4. The CDR3 spells CASDREYEQYF. The CDR3 bases are TGTGCCTCGGACAGGGAGTACGAGCAGTACTTC.

V gene TRBV6-1 combines with J gene TRBJ2-7; TRBD2 aligns across 10 bases. J lost 3 bases, V lost 0 bases, and 5 bases had no gene match. This CDR3 spans 16 amino acids. Germline V gene sequence: CDR1 MNHNS, CDR2 SASEGT. In DNA form, the CDR3 reads TGTGCCAGCAGTGAAGCGGCTAGCGGGAGCCTCTACGAGCAGTACTTC. This sequence encodes CASSEAASGSLYEQYF.

This chain links TRBV7-6 with TRBJ2-3, with D possibly matching TRBD2 (5 bases). The germline V gene has CDR1 SGHVS and CDR2 FNYEAQ. This CDR3 spans 15 amino acids. Trimming removed 5 bases from V and 2 bases from J, with 14 bases in between. The CDR3 DNA sequence: TGTGCCAGCAGCCCAGTGGGAGTGGTCACAGATACGCAGTATTTT. Its translation is CASSPVGVVTDTQYF.

A note on this clone: Other DNA sequences from this sample encode an identical CDR3 as well. This chain connects TRBV7-2 to TRBJ2-3; D is unresolved. The length of the CDR3 is 12 residues. Trimming pared 6 bases from V and 3 bases from J, leaving 7 bases between. CDR1 is SGHTA and CDR2 is FQGNSA in the germline V gene. The CDR3 bases are TGTGCCAGCAGTCCACGGACAGATACGCAGTATTTT. This sequence encodes CASSPRTDTQYF.

The CDR3 region is CASSSLRTDVYGYTF. CDR3 bases: TGTGCCAGCAGCTCTCTACGGACAGATGTATATGGCTACACCTTC. The chain couples TRBV11-2 to TRBJ1-2; the D gene is possibly TRBD1 (6 bases). Per the germline V gene, CDR1 is SGHAT and CDR2 is FQNNGV. Trimming took off 4 bases at V and 5 bases at J, with 17 bases between the two ends. This CDR3 comprises 15 residues.

The chain employs TRBV28 and TRBJ2-3; no firm D call. Trimming removed 3 bases from V and 2 bases from J, with 3 bases in between. This CDR3 region has 12 residues. Looked up from germline, CDR1 is MDHEN and CDR2 is SYDVKM. The CDR3 DNA sequence: TGTGCCAGCAGTTTCCTCACAGATACGCAGTATTTT. Protein product: CASSFLTDTQYF.

The chain employs TRBV19 and TRBJ2-3; D is undetermined. V was clipped by 5 bases and J by 7 bases, with 16 bases between them. The length of the CDR3 is 14 residues. Germline CDR1 is LNHDA and CDR2 is SQIVND (reference sequence). CDR3 residues: CASSPTAQVNTQYF. CDR3 bases: TGTGCCAGTAGTCCTACCGCCCAGGTGAATACGCAGTATTTT.

This rearrangement joins TRBV9 to TRBJ2-3; D gene uncertain. The CDR3 length is 12 residues. V was shortened by 6 bases and J by 2 bases, with 7 bases between the two germline ends. Germline assignment: CDR1 SGDLS and CDR2 YYNGEE. CDR3 coding DNA: TGTGCCAGCATAGGAGCCACAGATACGCAGTATTTT. It encodes CASIGATDTQYF.

CDR3 nucleotides: TGTGCCAGCAGTTACACGGCTAGCGGGAACTACGAGCAGTACTTC. Translation: CASSYTASGNYEQYF. The chain joins TRBV6-5 to TRBJ2-7; 9 bases are shared with TRBD2. The J segment lost 3 bases and the V segment lost 2 bases, leaving 5 bases of the junction unmatched. Germline V gene lookup returns CDR1 MNHEY and CDR2 SVGAGI. The CDR3 loop spans 15 amino acids.

V gene TRBV9 combines with J gene TRBJ1-1; 12 bases match TRBD1. The CDR3 loop spans 15 amino acids. In germline, CDR1 is SGDLS, CDR2 YYNGEE. Trimming at V came to 2 bases and at J to 9 bases, leaving 8 bases not matched to a gene. The CDR3: CASSVSGTGGEKAFF. As DNA, the CDR3 is TGTGCCAGCAGCGTCTCCGGGACAGGGGGCGAGAAAGCTTTCTTT.

The chain joins TRBV7-2 to TRBJ1-1; D is possibly TRBD1 (5 bases). Between the trimmed V and J ends, which lost 11 bases and 1 base, there was a span of 11 bases. The CDR3 spans 12 residues. Germline assignment: CDR1 SGHTA and CDR2 FQGNSA. The CDR3 spells CAGGRENTEAFF. The CDR3 DNA follows: TGTGCCGGCGGCAGGGAGAACACTGAAGCTTTCTTT.

The rearrangement joins TRBV11-3 to TRBJ2-5, with 13 bases matching TRBD2. The V gene's germline CDR1 is SGHNT and CDR2 YENEEA. The CDR3 length is 15 residues. V lost 3 bases, J lost 5 bases, and 3 bases stayed unmatched. CDR3 residues: CASSFGLAGAETQYF. The CDR3, as DNA: TGTGCCAGCAGCTTTGGACTAGCGGGAGCTGAGACCCAGTACTTC.

V usage is TRBV2 and J usage is TRBJ2-4; the D gene is possibly TRBD1 (6 bases). From germline, CDR1 is SNHLY and CDR2 FYNNEI. Trimming took 0 bases from V and 4 from J, leaving 13 bases between them. This CDR3 has 16 amino acids. DNA of the CDR3: TGTGCCAGCAGTGAAGCGCTTCCCAGGGGAAAAAACATTCAGTACTTC. Its protein product is CASSEALPRGKNIQYF.

The chain couples TRBV4-2 to TRBJ1-4; maybe TRBD1 (5 bases). Germline V gene data show CDR1 as LGHNA and CDR2 as YNFKEQ. Trimming removed 1 base at V and 4 bases at J, with 13 bases between. The CDR3 loop spans 16 amino acids. Here the CDR3 DNA reads TGTGCCAGCAGCCAAGTTTGGGCAGACAGTAATGAAAAACTGTTTTTT. This translates into CASSQVWADSNEKLFF.

This chain joins TRBV4-3 and TRBJ1-2; no reliable D call. The CDR3 spans 14 residues. In germline, CDR1 is LGHNA, CDR2 YSLEER. Trimming took 1 base from V and 4 from J, leaving 10 bases between them. For the CDR3, the DNA is TGCGCCAGCAGCCAAGGGGCAGTAGGCTATGGCTACACCTTC. Translated, it gives CASSQGAVGYGYTF.

V and J are TRBV6-4 and TRBJ2-6, with D possibly matching TRBD1 (6 bases). V was pared by 6 bases and J by 2 bases, with 8 bases between. Germline loops: CDR1 MRHNA, CDR2 SNTAGT. This CDR3 region has 14 residues. The CDR3 nucleotides are TGTGCCAGCAGCCGGGACACTGGGGCCAACGTCCTGACTTTC. Residues: CASSRDTGANVLTF.

This chain links TRBV28 with TRBJ1-2; 11 nucleotides agree with TRBD1. There are 14 residues in the CDR3. Germline V CDR1 and CDR2: MDHEN, SYDVKM. J gave up 7 bases and V 1 base, and 2 bases lay outside the gene matches. In nucleotides, the CDR3 is TGTGCCAGCAGTTTATTGGACAGGGGGCCTGGCTACACCTTC. This encodes CASSLLDRGPGYTF.

This sequence joins TRBV29-1 and TRBJ2-3; D is ambiguous. Trimming took off 6 bases at V and 6 bases at J, with 16 bases between the two ends. Looked up from germline, CDR1 is SQVTM and CDR2 is ANQGSEA. The CDR3 spans 13 residues. The CDR3 is CSVGPRLSDTQYF. The CDR3 DNA sequence: TGCAGCGTGGGCCCCCGGCTTAGTGATACGCAGTATTTT.

The chain links TRBV7-2 to TRBJ2-7, with TRBD2 identical over 12 bases. Trimming removed 5 bases from V and 4 bases from J; junction bases left unmatched: 3. The V gene's germline CDR1 is SGHTA and CDR2 FQGNSA. The length of the CDR3 is 14 residues. In nucleotides, the CDR3 is TGTGCCAGCAGCCGCGGACTAGCGGGGTACGAGCAGTACTTC. Residues: CASSRGLAGYEQYF.

This sequence joins TRBV5-1 and TRBJ2-7; no definite D call. The CDR3 contains 14 residues. Deletions cut 3 bases from V and 6 bases from J, with 16 bases between. Germline V gives CDR1 SGHRS, CDR2 YFSETQ. This chain's CDR3 is CASSSAVVRGEQYF. In DNA, the CDR3 is TGCGCCAGCAGCTCAGCTGTAGTTCGAGGCGAGCAGTACTTC.

The chain is built from TRBV7-9 and TRBJ2-1; perhaps TRBD2 as D (6 bases). The V end was cut by 1 base, the J end by 9 bases, with 13 bases between. CDR3 length: 14 residues. Looked up from germline, CDR1 is SEHNR and CDR2 is FQNEAQ (reference sequence). The CDR3: CASSLEATGGEQFF. Written as DNA, the CDR3 is TGTGCCAGCAGCTTAGAAGCTACCGGGGGTGAGCAGTTCTTC.

The chain couples TRBV5-5 to TRBJ1-3; 9 bases match TRBD1. V shed 4 bases and J 8 bases; nucleotides not matched to a gene: 10. Germline assignment: CDR1 SGHKS and CDR2 YYEKEE (reference sequence). The CDR3 covers 15 residues. CDR3 residues: CASSVPGTGWHTIYF. The CDR3 nucleotides are TGTGCCAGCAGCGTACCCGGGACAGGGTGGCACACCATATATTTT. The whole variable domain, filled in from reference TRBV5-5 and TRBJ1-3, reads DAGVTQSPTHLIKTRGQQVTLRCSPISGHKSVSWYQQVLGQGPQFIFQYYEKEERGRGNFPDRFSARQFPNYSSELNVNALLLGDSALYLCASSVPGTGWHTIYFGEGSWLTVV.

The chain recombines TRBV9 with TRBJ2-3; 9 bases match TRBD2. V was clipped by 3 bases and J by 7 bases; unmatched bases: 9. The CDR3 extends over 15 amino acids. Germline-derived CDR1 and CDR2 are SGDLS and YYNGEE. This CDR3 is CASSEIAGDRYTQYF. The CDR3 DNA follows: TGTGCCAGCAGCGAAATAGCGGGAGATAGGTATACGCAGTATTTT.

The V and J genes are TRBV7-6 and TRBJ2-3; TRBD2 matches at 8 bases. Germline CDR1 is SGHVS and CDR2 is FNYEAQ. V shed 0 bases, J shed 2 bases, and the junction held 13 bases outside the gene matches. The CDR3 consists of 19 residues. In DNA, the CDR3 is TGTGCCAGCAGCTTAGCGGAGGGTATAGCGGGGACGCCCACAGATACGCAGTATTTT. Its translation: CASSLAEGIAGTPTDTQYF.

V usage is TRBV11-1 and J usage is TRBJ1-2; D is possibly TRBD1 (5 bases). V was shortened by 0 bases and J by 8 bases, with 10 bases between the two germline ends. The CDR3 extends over 13 amino acids. Germline lookup yields CDR1 SGHAT and CDR2 FQDESV (reference sequence). This chain's CDR3 is CASSLAYQGGYTF. The CDR3 nucleotides read TGTGCCAGCAGCTTAGCGTACCAGGGAGGCTACACCTTC.